The 6 T cell receptor beta chains below come from one sample, sequenced in a study of blood T cell repertoires in COVID-19. Clones were read by immunoSEQ multiplex PCR, and TCRdb kept only the in-frame ones, dropping some. The table includes around 58,000 clones, over 75% detected once. Sequencing input: peripheral blood. These receptors all come from a woman aged 55 to 70 with COVID-19, enrolled during active disease.

As concerns this clone: Different DNA sequences within this sample yield the same CDR3. The chain recombines TRBV19 with TRBJ1-1, with 7 bases matching TRBD1. CDR3 size: 13 residues. With 5 bases clipped from V and 3 bases from J, the junction kept 3 bases outside the gene matches. The V gene's germline CDR1 is LNHDA and CDR2 SQIVND (reference sequence). CDR3 residues: CASSVDRDTEAFF. For the CDR3, the DNA is TGTGCCAGTAGTGTCGACAGGGACACTGAAGCTTTCTTT.

The V gene is TRBV6-5, the J gene TRBJ2-7, with TRBD2 identical over 8 bases. The CDR3 length is 15 residues. Germline V gives CDR1 MNHEY, CDR2 SVGAGI. V shed 2 bases, J shed 2 bases, and the junction held 5 bases outside the gene matches. The CDR3 loop is CASSYRTSKPYEQYF. The DNA of the CDR3 is TGTGCCAGCAGTTACCGGACTAGCAAACCCTACGAGCAGTACTTC.

The CDR3 here is CASSLLRQRDEQYF. In nucleotides, the CDR3 is TGTGCCAGCAGTTTATTACGCCAGCGGGACGAGCAGTACTTC. The chain uses TRBV6-9 and TRBJ2-7; TRBD2 is a possible D gene (6 bases). The CDR3 has 14 residues. Trimming left V 4 bases short and J 5 bases short, with 15 bases between. The germline gives CDR1 MNHGY, CDR2 SVAAGI.

This chain connects TRBV4-2 to TRBJ2-7; 8 bases line up with TRBD2. Germline trimming cut 1 base from V and 2 bases from J; bases unmatched to any gene: 4. The CDR3 is 15 residues long. CDR1 LGHNA and CDR2 YNFKEQ come from the germline V gene. CDR3 DNA: TGTGCCAGCAGCCAAGGGCTAGCGGGCACCTACGAGCAGTACTTC. This encodes CASSQGLAGTYEQYF.

The chain carries TRBV9 and TRBJ2-1; TRBD2 matches at 10 bases. This CDR3 has 16 amino acids. The V segment lost 0 bases and the J segment 10 bases; nucleotides outside the gene matches: 10. Germline assignment: CDR1 SGDLS and CDR2 YYNGEE. CDR3 DNA sequence: TGTGCCAGCAGCGTAGCTAGCGGGAGCGGTATAGGGGAGCAGTTCTTC. Translating gives CASSVASGSGIGEQFF. Together with reference TRBV9 and TRBJ2-1, the CDR3 gives the full variable domain: DSGVTQTPKHLITATGQRVTLRCSPRSGDLSVYWYQQSLDQGLQFLIQYYNGEERAKGNILERFSAQQFPDLHSELNLSSLELGDSALYFCASSVASGSGIGEQFFGPGTRLTVL.

The chain employs TRBV6-5 and TRBJ1-2; TRBD1 aligns across 9 bases. The CDR3 loop spans 15 amino acids. Trimming removed 4 bases from V and 3 bases from J; junction bases left unmatched: 6. Germline CDR1 reads MNHEY; CDR2 reads SVGAGI. DNA of the CDR3: TGTGCCAGCAGTTCATTAGGGACAGGGCACTATGGCTACACCTTC. Translating gives CASSSLGTGHYGYTF.